These T cell receptor beta chains were read from a single sample in a study of OX40 agonist ivuxolimab in advanced cancers. Assay: immunoSEQ multiplex PCR; the TCRdb copy retains only in-frame clones and omits some. The sample has about 70,000 clones; roughly 84% are singletons. The sequencing here drew on CD4+ or CD8+ T cells sorted from blood, taken in a trial of the OX40 agonist ivuxolimab. These receptors all come from an adult with an advanced solid tumor such as melanoma, head and neck, liver or kidney cancer. CDR3s include the opening cysteine and the closing phenylalanine or tryptophan. The D gene is left open where the match is weak. For some rows the clone size is stated as once, few or many, or as a class when expanded; others skip it.

>NA|TRBJ1-1|TRBV10-3|NA
CAISEPGTNTEAFF
TGTGCCATCAGCGAACCTGGTACGAACACTGAAGCTTTCTTT
>NA|TRBJ1-2|TRBV4-1|TRBD1
CASSQEGGSGYAF
TGCGCCAGCAGCCAAGAAGGGGGCTCTGGCTACGCCTTC
>NA|TRBJ1-1|TRBV5-1|TRBD1
CASSLGTGGEDTEAFF
TGCGCCAGCAGCTTAGGGACAGGGGGCGAGGACACTGAAGCTTTCTTT
>once|TRBJ1-4|TRBV14|NA
CASRWGPYNEKLFF
TGTGCCAGCAGGTGGGGACCCTATAATGAAAAACTGTTTTTT
>NA|TRBJ2-5|TRBV4-3|NA
CASSRVYSGETQYF
TGCGCCAGCAGCCGCGTCTACAGCGGGGAGACCCAGTACTTC
>NA|TRBJ2-1|TRBV7-9|TRBD2
CASSRYAGGNNEQFF
TGTGCCAGCAGCCGCTACGCGGGGGGGAACAATGAGCAGTTCTTC
>NA|TRBJ2-7|TRBV23-1|NA
CASRPTSGHFSTSFWFEQYF
TGCGCCAGCAGACCAACCTCTGGACACTTTTCCACCTCTTTTTGGTTCGAGCAGTACTTC
>NA|TRBJ2-2|TRBV18|TRBD1
CASSLRQGRFNTGELFF
TGTGCCAGCTCCCTTCGACAGGGGAGGTTCAACACCGGGGAGCTGTTTTTT
>NA|TRBJ2-1|TRBV4-3|NA
CASSHGGSSYNEQFF
TGCGCCAGCAGCCATGGGGGAAGCTCCTACAATGAGCAGTTCTTC
>NA|TRBJ2-3|TRBV9|TRBD2
CASSVEGLAGRTDTQYF
TGTGCCAGCAGCGTAGAGGGTCTAGCGGGGCGCACAGATACGCAGTATTTT
>NA|TRBJ2-3|TRBV27|NA
CASGTLDTQYF
TGTGCCAGCGGGACTTTAGATACGCAGTATTTT
>NA|TRBJ1-5|TRBV2|NA
CASSGGPGDYSNQPQHF
TGTGCCAGCAGTGGTGGGCCAGGGGATTATAGCAATCAGCCCCAGCATTTT
>NA|TRBJ2-7|TRBV5-6|NA
CASNLGRQQYF
TGTGCCAGCAATTTAGGCCGTCAGCAGTACTTC
>NA|TRBJ2-7|TRBV7-9|NA
CASSPKRVAAYEQYF
TGTGCCAGCAGCCCCAAACGAGTGGCCGCCTACGAGCAGTACTTC
>NA|TRBJ1-2|TRBV7-8|NA
CASKRSRRDYGYTF
TGTGCCAGCAAAAGGTCTCGGAGAGACTATGGCTACACCTTC
>NA|TRBJ2-1|TRBV5-1|NA
CASSPGAGVYNEQFF
TGCGCCAGCAGCCCGGGGGCAGGGGTCTACAATGAGCAGTTCTTC